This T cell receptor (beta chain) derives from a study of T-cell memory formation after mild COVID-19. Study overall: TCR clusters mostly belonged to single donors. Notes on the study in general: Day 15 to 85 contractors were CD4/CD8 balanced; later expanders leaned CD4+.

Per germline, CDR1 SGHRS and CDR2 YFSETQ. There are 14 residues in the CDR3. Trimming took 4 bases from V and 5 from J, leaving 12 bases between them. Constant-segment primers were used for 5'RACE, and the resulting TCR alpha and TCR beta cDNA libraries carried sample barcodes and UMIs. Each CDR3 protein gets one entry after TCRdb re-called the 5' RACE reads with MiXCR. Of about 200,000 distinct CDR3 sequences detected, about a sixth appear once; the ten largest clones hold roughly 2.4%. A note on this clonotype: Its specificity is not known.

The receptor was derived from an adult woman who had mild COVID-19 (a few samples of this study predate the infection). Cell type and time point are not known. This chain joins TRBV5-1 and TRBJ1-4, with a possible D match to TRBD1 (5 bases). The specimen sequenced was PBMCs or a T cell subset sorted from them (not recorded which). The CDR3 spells CASSEGLGNEKLFF. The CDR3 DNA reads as TGCGCCAGCAGCGAGGGACTGGGAAATGAAAAACTGTTTTTT.